This is a list of T cell receptor beta chains from one sample in a study of blood T cell repertoires in COVID-19. The protocol was immunoSEQ multiplex PCR, while the TCRdb copy is restricted to in-frame clones and leaves out a portion. The repertoire includes approximately 140,000 clones, 87% of them detected once, and more than 4% sits in the top ten. Sequencing was carried out using peripheral blood. Receptor source: a woman in her thirties or forties with acute or convalescent COVID-19. The CDR3 runs from the conserved cysteine through the conserved F or W. The D gene is left open where the match is weak.

CDR3aa: CASSLPLAGVYNEQFF
d_gene: TRBD2
v_gene: TRBV18

CDR3aa: CASSTRQGAGGNTIYF
d_gene: TRBD1
v_gene: TRBV27

CDR3aa: CSVDQQGGTGYTF
d_gene: .
v_gene: TRBV29-1

CDR3aa: CASRSQGNSPLHF
d_gene: .
v_gene: TRBV6-5

CDR3aa: CASSFDTRRAEAFF
d_gene: .
v_gene: TRBV11-2

CDR3aa: CASSEELNHNSPLHF
d_gene: .
v_gene: TRBV16

CDR3aa: CAIGRGTEAFF
d_gene: .
v_gene: TRBV10-3

CDR3aa: CASSLRTGKDGYTF
d_gene: TRBD1
v_gene: TRBV7-2

CDR3aa: CAIRDSSNQPQHF
d_gene: TRBD1
v_gene: TRBV10-3

CDR3aa: CAWSNRVTGNTIYF
d_gene: .
v_gene: TRBV30

CDR3aa: CASSAELLQPQHF
d_gene: .
v_gene: TRBV9

CDR3aa: CASSQPTGVPYGYTF
d_gene: TRBD1
v_gene: TRBV4-1

CDR3aa: CASSLQGGNTEAFF
d_gene: .
v_gene: TRBV7-3

CDR3aa: CASSYRAGTGYNEQFF
d_gene: TRBD1
v_gene: TRBV27

CDR3aa: CASSLTGIQPQHF
d_gene: .
v_gene: TRBV27

CDR3aa: CASSQSIYEQYF
d_gene: .
v_gene: TRBV6-2/TRBV6-3

CDR3aa: CAISQEGPAEAFF
d_gene: .
v_gene: TRBV10-3

CDR3aa: CASSLAGGGGTEAFF
d_gene: .
v_gene: TRBV5-4

CDR3aa: CASSDRRGTLTEAFF
d_gene: .
v_gene: TRBV6-5

CDR3aa: CASSTQGEKLFF
d_gene: .
v_gene: TRBV19

CDR3aa: CAWSVGRYGYTF
d_gene: .
v_gene: TRBV30

CDR3aa: CSVALAGGRFYNEQFF
d_gene: TRBD2
v_gene: TRBV29-1

CDR3aa: CASGFQRGGRDTQYF
d_gene: TRBD2
v_gene: TRBV12-5

CDR3aa: CATSRDRTSYEQYF
d_gene: TRBD2
v_gene: TRBV15

CDR3aa: CASSQDLNYGYTF
d_gene: .
v_gene: TRBV14

CDR3aa: CAWSGGPANQPQHF
d_gene: .
v_gene: TRBV30

CDR3aa: CATRRQGILDTEAFF
d_gene: TRBD1
v_gene: TRBV10-3

CDR3aa: CASSQEAGWANEKLFF
d_gene: .
v_gene: TRBV4-3

CDR3aa: CAISEMVGQGAFF
d_gene: TRBD1
v_gene: TRBV10-3

CDR3aa: CASSPGYNEQFF
d_gene: .
v_gene: TRBV6-5

CDR3aa: CASSPRQGVETQYF
d_gene: TRBD1
v_gene: TRBV9

CDR3aa: CASSPSTGVNQPQHF
d_gene: TRBD1
v_gene: TRBV28

CDR3aa: CASRRQGSQPQHF
d_gene: TRBD1
v_gene: TRBV2

CDR3aa: CASSPPWGANEKLFF
d_gene: .
v_gene: TRBV18

CDR3aa: CASSPGLAGANEQFF
d_gene: TRBD2
v_gene: TRBV3-1/TRBV3-2

CDR3aa: CASSSSGGASGYTF
d_gene: .
v_gene: TRBV7-2

CDR3aa: CAIRGVENNEQFF
d_gene: .
v_gene: TRBV10-3

CDR3aa: CASSRALYEQYF
d_gene: .
v_gene: TRBV3-1/TRBV3-2

CDR3aa: CATSRVGGKSGNQPQHF
d_gene: .
v_gene: TRBV15

CDR3aa: CASNTGTGNYGYTF
d_gene: TRBD1
v_gene: TRBV2